These 5 T cell receptor beta chains came from one sample sequenced in a study of shared clonotypes between healthy human individuals. TCRdb keeps only in-frame clones here, not all; method: immunoSEQ multiplex PCR. The repertoire holds around 1,100,000 clones, with 70% to 85% as singletons. The sequenced sample consisted of memory CD4+ T cells from PBMCs. Documented subset: CD45RA-negative fraction. The receptors were sampled from a man between 18 and 35 years old in good health. Some clones in this sample may be carry-over from other donors' samples.

The chain has TRBV28 and TRBJ2-3, with 12 positions matching TRBD2. The CDR3 has 14 amino acids. Germline V gene sequence: CDR1 MDHEN, CDR2 SYDVKM. J lost 3 bases, V lost 10 bases, and 5 bases had no gene match. The CDR3 region has the DNA TGTGCCACCACTAGCGGGAGGAATACAGATACGCAGTATTTT. Translation gives CATTSGRNTDTQYF.

At least ten counts were recorded for this clone. The CDR3 region has the DNA TGTGCCAGCAGCGGGACAGGTAGCTACGAGCAGTACTTC. Translation: CASSGTGSYEQYF. The V and J genes are TRBV6-8 and TRBJ2-7; 8 bases fit TRBD1. The CDR3 has 13 amino acids. With 6 bases clipped from V and 3 bases from J, the junction kept 4 bases outside the gene matches. Germline CDR1 is MNHGY and CDR2 is SAAAGT.

The chain joins TRBV7-9 to TRBJ2-5; D may be TRBD2 (6 bases). This CDR3 comprises 15 residues. V was cut by 6 bases and J by 4 bases, with 18 bases left in between. Looked up from germline, CDR1 is SEHNR and CDR2 is FQNEAQ (reference sequence). CDR3 amino acids: CASRPTRAGGETQYF. DNA of the CDR3: TGTGCCAGCAGGCCAACTAGAGCGGGTGGAGAGACCCAGTACTTC.

The J gene is TRBJ2-7, the V gene TRBV6-1; a possible D gene is TRBD2 (6 bases). V lost 6 bases and J 7 bases, leaving 13 bases between the germline ends. Germline V lookup: CDR1 MNHNS, CDR2 SASEGT. This CDR3 region has 12 residues. The CDR3 spells CASRLARGEQYF. CDR3 DNA: TGTGCCAGCAGGCTTGCTCGGGGGGAGCAGTACTTC.

Comment on this clone: Other DNA variants within this sample encode the same CDR3. V usage is TRBV19 and J usage is TRBJ1-1, with D maybe TRBD1 (6 bases). There are 14 residues in the CDR3. V was shortened by 3 bases and J by 0 bases, with 8 bases between the two germline ends. Germline CDR1 and CDR2: LNHDA and SQIVND (reference sequence). The CDR3 DNA reads TGTGCCAGTAGTATCGGACAGCTGAACACTGAAGCTTTCTTT. It specifies CASSIGQLNTEAFF.